The rows below give T cell receptor beta chains drawn from one sample of a study of yellow fever vaccine responses in identical twins. TCRdb re-analysed the RT-PCR reads in MiXCR, keeping a single row per CDR3 protein. The sample carries 1,200 or so distinct CDR3 sequences, 89% recorded once. This sample comprised T cells from blood (PBMCs), unsorted or a sorted subset (not recorded which), obtained before or after yellow fever vaccination (not recorded which). Receptor source: a female donor who received the yellow fever vaccine. The CDR3 runs from the conserved cysteine through the conserved F or W. Each record gives: D gene, V gene, clone size, J gene, CDR3 DNA, CDR3 protein. D genes are given only for firm matches. Size tells how often a clone was seen (once, few, many) or the class of an expanded clone, and some rows leave it out.

D gene: TRBD2; V gene: TRBV30; clone size: NA; J gene: TRBJ2-5; CDR3 DNA: TGTGCCTGGAGGCGGACTAGCGGGATAGAGACCCAGTACTTC; CDR3 protein: CAWRRTSGIETQYF
D gene: NA; V gene: TRBV7-9; clone size: once; J gene: TRBJ2-3; CDR3 DNA: TGTGCCAGCAGCTCCAGGGGCGTTAGCACAGATACGCAGTATTTT; CDR3 protein: CASSSRGVSTDTQYF
D gene: TRBD2; V gene: TRBV7-2; clone size: NA; J gene: TRBJ2-2; CDR3 DNA: TGTGCCAGCAGCTCCCGGCGGGGGAGTTGGGAGCTGTTTTTT; CDR3 protein: CASSSRRGSWELFF
D gene: TRBD1; V gene: TRBV10-1; clone size: NA; J gene: TRBJ1-1; CDR3 DNA: TGCGCCAGCAGTGATCCGGGACAGACGTTGAACACTGAAGCTTTCTTT; CDR3 protein: CASSDPGQTLNTEAFF
D gene: NA; V gene: TRBV14; clone size: NA; J gene: TRBJ1-1; CDR3 DNA: TGTGCCAGCAGCCGGTCCGGGATGAACACTGAAGCTTTCTTT; CDR3 protein: CASSRSGMNTEAFF
D gene: TRBD2; V gene: TRBV15; clone size: NA; J gene: TRBJ2-2; CDR3 DNA: TGTGCCACCAGCAGAGGACTAGCGGGGAACACCGGGGAGCTGTTTTTT; CDR3 protein: CATSRGLAGNTGELFF
D gene: NA; V gene: TRBV20-1; clone size: NA; J gene: TRBJ2-1; CDR3 DNA: TGCAGTGCAATTCCGGGGGTACATGAGCAGTTCTTC; CDR3 protein: CSAIPGVHEQFF
D gene: NA; V gene: TRBV15; clone size: few; J gene: TRBJ1-4; CDR3 DNA: TGTGCCACCAGCAGAGATCGCCAGGCCCTTAATGAAAAACTGTTTTTT; CDR3 protein: CATSRDRQALNEKLFF
D gene: NA; V gene: TRBV14; clone size: NA; J gene: TRBJ1-1; CDR3 DNA: TGTGCCAGCAAGGGAAGGGAAGGGACTGAAGCTTTCTTT; CDR3 protein: CASKGREGTEAFF
D gene: NA; V gene: TRBV15; clone size: NA; J gene: TRBJ1-2; CDR3 DNA: TGTGCCACCAGCACCCACGGGGGGGACTATGGCTACACCTTC; CDR3 protein: CATSTHGGDYGYTF
D gene: TRBD1; V gene: TRBV11-1; clone size: NA; J gene: TRBJ2-3; CDR3 DNA: TGTGCCAGCAGCACGACAGGGGGCGGCACAGATACGCAGTATTTT; CDR3 protein: CASSTTGGGTDTQYF
D gene: NA; V gene: TRBV6-1; clone size: NA; J gene: TRBJ1-3; CDR3 DNA: TGTGCCAGCAGTAGCCGGCAGAGTTTACTCGGAAACACCATATATTTT; CDR3 protein: CASSSRQSLLGNTIYF
D gene: NA; V gene: TRBV9; clone size: NA; J gene: TRBJ2-2; CDR3 DNA: TGTGCCAGCAGCGTAGCTTGGGGGAGCAGGGCTGGGGAGCTGTTTTTT; CDR3 protein: CASSVAWGSRAGELFF
D gene: NA; V gene: TRBV15; clone size: NA; J gene: TRBJ2-3; CDR3 DNA: TGTGCCACCAGCAGAGATGGGGGCCGCGATACGCAGTATTTT; CDR3 protein: CATSRDGGRDTQYF
D gene: TRBD1; V gene: TRBV11-2; clone size: NA; J gene: TRBJ1-3; CDR3 DNA: TGTGCCAGCAGCCCCGGACAGGGAGGAGGAAACACCATATATTTT; CDR3 protein: CASSPGQGGGNTIYF
D gene: NA; V gene: TRBV30; clone size: NA; J gene: TRBJ2-5; CDR3 DNA: TGTGCCTGGACCCCACCCCCAGGGAGCGAGACCCAGTACTTC; CDR3 protein: CAWTPPPGSETQYF
D gene: NA; V gene: TRBV10-2; clone size: once; J gene: TRBJ2-1; CDR3 DNA: TGCGCCAGCAGTCTCGGGCAAACCTACAATGAGCAGTTCTTC; CDR3 protein: CASSLGQTYNEQFF